The 12 T cell receptor beta chains reported below all come from one sample, sequenced in a study of cytomegalovirus exposure and HLA in healthy donors. The PCR contained 60 Vbeta and 13 Jbeta primers. Sequenced by immunoSEQ multiplex PCR; TCRdb stores in-frame clones only, minus some. Of about 160,000 clones listed, around 79% were seen once; the top ten hold roughly 1.9%. The sequenced sample was PBMCs. The receptor set was obtained from a man aged 35 to 55 in good health and CMV-seronegative.

This chain joins TRBV11-2 and TRBJ2-7, with D perhaps matching TRBD2 (5 bases). The CDR3 spans 15 residues. Trimming pared 0 bases from V and 0 bases from J, leaving 9 bases between. Germline V gives CDR1 SGHAT, CDR2 FQNNGV. CDR3 coding DNA: TGTGCCAGCAGCTTAGAGCCGGGAAGCTCCTACGAGCAGTACTTC. Encoded protein: CASSLEPGSSYEQYF.

The rearrangement links TRBV6-6 to TRBJ1-1; D unresolved. The CDR3 is made up of 13 amino acids. With 4 bases removed from V and 4 bases from J, the gap between germline ends came to 10 bases. Germline CDR1 reads MNHNY; CDR2 reads SVGAGI (reference sequence). The CDR3 spells CASSSVRSTEAFF. The CDR3 nucleotides are TGTGCCAGCAGTTCAGTCCGGAGCACTGAAGCTTTCTTT.

The chain links TRBV19 to TRBJ1-5; TRBD1 might be the D (5 bases). The CDR3 consists of 13 residues. Germline assignment: CDR1 LNHDA and CDR2 SQIVND (reference sequence). V gave up 5 bases and J gave up 7 bases, with 12 bases separating them. The CDR3 coding sequence is TGTGCCAGTAGTTGGGGCAGGGCCCAGCCCCAGCATTTT. It translates to CASSWGRAQPQHF.

V and J are TRBV28 and TRBJ2-2; 7 nucleotides align to TRBD2. Germline assignment: CDR1 MDHEN and CDR2 SYDVKM. V dropped 8 bases and J dropped 1; count of bases not matched to a gene: 1. The CDR3 has 13 residues. CDR3 sequence: CASQRENTGELFF. CDR3 nucleotides: TGTGCCAGCCAGCGGGAGAACACCGGGGAGCTGTTTTTT.

This sequence joins TRBV10-3 and TRBJ2-1, with TRBD1 matching over 7 bases. The germline V gene encodes CDR1 ENHRY and CDR2 SYGVKD. After removal of 5 bases from V and 7 bases from J, the junction contained 14 bases not matched to a gene. CDR3 length equals 16 residues. The CDR3, as DNA: TGTGCCATCAGTCGAGGAGGTGAGGGGGCGTTAAATGAGCAGTTCTTC. It translates to CAISRGGEGALNEQFF.

Only a few counts were recorded for this clone. The chain joins TRBV5-1 to TRBJ2-1, with 9 positions matching TRBD1. Germline V gene data show CDR1 as SGHRS and CDR2 as YFSETQ. The CDR3 length is 15 residues. The trim removed 4 bases at V and 4 bases at J, leaving 6 bases unmatched. In nucleotides, the CDR3 is TGCGCCAGCAGCCCGGACAGGGGATTTTACAATGAGCAGTTCTTC. Encoded protein: CASSPDRGFYNEQFF.

The CDR3 DNA sequence: TGTGCCAGCAGCTCAGGACTAGCGGGAGTTGTAGATACGCAGTATTTT. This gives the protein CASSSGLAGVVDTQYF. The V gene is TRBV7-8, the J gene TRBJ2-3, with 13 positions matching TRBD2. The CDR3 extends over 16 amino acids. Germline CDR1 and CDR2: SGHVS and FQNEAQ. Trimming at V came to 4 bases and at J to 5 bases, leaving 6 bases not matched to a gene.

J is TRBJ2-7 and V is TRBV28, with 8 bases that match TRBD1. This CDR3 spans 16 amino acids. Germline values: CDR1 MDHEN, CDR2 SYDVKM. Trimming removed 5 bases from V and 3 bases from J; junction bases left unmatched: 12. As DNA, the CDR3 is TGTGCCAGCAGTCCTATACCCCAGGGGGCCAACTACGAGCAGTACTTC. Translation: CASSPIPQGANYEQYF.

The rearrangement joins TRBV6-5 to TRBJ2-5, with a possible D match to TRBD1 (6 bases). The DNA end is more similar to TRBJ2-7, so the J call may be wrong. The germline gives CDR1 MNHEY, CDR2 SVGAGI. CDR3 length: 12 residues. CDR3 DNA: TGTGCCAGCAGTCCTACAGGGCGCGAGCAGTACTTC. It translates to CASSPTGREQYF.

The rearrangement joins TRBV7-2 to TRBJ2-7; no definite D call. Germline loops: CDR1 SGHTA, CDR2 FQGNSA. Trimming took 4 bases from V and 6 from J, leaving 22 bases between them. CDR3 length: 16 amino acids. The CDR3 sequence is CASSSSLAGPLTEQYF. Here the CDR3 DNA reads TGTGCCAGCAGCTCCTCCTTGGCTGGGCCCTTGACCGAGCAGTACTTC.

The V call is TRBV30, the J call TRBJ1-5, with D unresolved. The CDR3 length is 14 residues. Trimming shortened V by 1 base and J by 4 bases, and 11 bases separated the two germline ends. The germline gives CDR1 GTSNPN, CDR2 SVGIG (reference sequence). CDR3 DNA: TGTGCCTGGAGTGCTGGCGGAGCAAATCAGCCCCAGCATTTT. It is translated as CAWSAGGANQPQHF.

V and J are TRBV5-4 and TRBJ2-1; D perhaps matches TRBD2 (7 bases). V lost 5 bases to trimming and J lost 7 bases, with 16 bases between them. The CDR3 spans 14 residues. The germline V gene has CDR1 SGHNT and CDR2 YYREEE (reference sequence). CDR3: CASSMRGGRNEQFF. CDR3 DNA sequence: TGTGCCAGCAGTATGAGGGGGGGGCGGAATGAGCAGTTCTTC.